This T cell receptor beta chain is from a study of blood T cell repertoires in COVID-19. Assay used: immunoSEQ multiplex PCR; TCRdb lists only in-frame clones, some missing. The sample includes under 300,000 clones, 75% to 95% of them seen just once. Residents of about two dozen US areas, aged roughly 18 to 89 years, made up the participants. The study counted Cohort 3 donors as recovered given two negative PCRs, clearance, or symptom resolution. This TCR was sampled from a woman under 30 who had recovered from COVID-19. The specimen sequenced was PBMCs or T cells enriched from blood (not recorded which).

CDR3 protein: CASSIGGNEQFF. The CDR3 DNA follows: TGCGCCAGCAGCATAGGGGGAAATGAGCAGTTCTTC. The chain has TRBV5-1 and TRBJ2-1, with D perhaps matching TRBD1 (6 bases). Looked up from germline, CDR1 is SGHRS and CDR2 is YFSETQ. Trimming removed 4 bases from V and 7 bases from J, with 9 bases in between. The CDR3 loop spans 12 amino acids.